The 16 T cell receptor beta chains in this list originate from one sample, sequenced in a study of CD8 T cells in ankylosing spondylitis. TCRdb re-called the 5' RACE reads through MiXCR, storing one row per CDR3 protein. The sample holds roughly 180,000 distinct CDR3 sequences; about an eighth are singletons and the top ten take 8% to 13%. Sequenced sample: blood, either unsorted or a sorted T cell fraction (not recorded which). These TCRs come from a female donor with ankylosing spondylitis or in good health (not recorded which).

The table lists this clonotype with many counts. This chain connects TRBV7-2 to TRBJ2-5; 9 bases are a match to TRBD2. Trimming took 4 bases from V and 4 from J; bases not matched to a gene: 13. The CDR3 sequence is 17 residues long. The germline gives CDR1 SGHTA, CDR2 FQGNSA. For the CDR3, the DNA is TGTGCCAGCAGCTACCAGCTAGCGGGAAACGGGGGAGAGACCCAGTACTTC. Encoded protein: CASSYQLAGNGGETQYF.

As concerns this clonotype: One junction end disagrees with the germline gene, perhaps due to a read error. This chain links TRBV20-1 with TRBJ2-7, with no clear D. CDR3 length: 13 amino acids. CDR1 is DFQATT and CDR2 is SNEGSKA in the germline V gene (reference sequence). CDR3 residues: CSARDARSYGQYF. CDR3 coding DNA: TGCAGTGCTAGAGACGCGAGATCCTACGGGCAGTACTTC.

At least ten counts were recorded for this clonotype. V gene TRBV10-3 combines with J gene TRBJ1-1; no reliable D call. This CDR3 has 13 residues. Germline V gene lookup returns CDR1 ENHRY and CDR2 SYGVKD. Trimming took 10 bases from V and 1 from J, leaving 13 bases between them. The DNA of the CDR3 is TGTGCCACCACCGGGATAACGAACACTGAAGCTTTCTTT. Translated, it gives CATTGITNTEAFF.

This clonotype was observed at least ten times. V gene TRBV13 combines with J gene TRBJ1-5, with TRBD1 as a possible D gene (5 bases). The CDR3 is 14 amino acids. Germline CDR1 PRHDT, CDR2 FYEKMQ (reference sequence). Trimming removed 1 base from V and 6 bases from J, with 10 bases in between. The chain's CDR3 is CASSLVQGAQPQHF. DNA of the CDR3: TGTGCCAGCAGCTTAGTGCAGGGAGCTCAGCCCCAGCATTTT.

This clonotype came up many times. The V call is TRBV7-2, the J call TRBJ2-1; 9 bases match TRBD2. J was trimmed by 8 bases and V by 2 bases; bases with no gene match: 4. The CDR3 runs 14 residues. In germline, CDR1 is SGHTA, CDR2 FQGNSA. CDR3 in DNA: TGTGCCAGCAGCTTACTAGCGGGGCGGTATGAGCAGTTCTTC. Its protein is CASSLLAGRYEQFF.

This clonotype occurred many times. The chain couples TRBV12-3 or TRBV12-4 to TRBJ2-1; D remains ambiguous. This CDR3 region has 15 residues. Trimming stripped 5 bases from V and 7 bases from J, with 18 bases between. CDR3 sequence: CASSPLTVAANEQFF. The CDR3 nucleotides are TGTGCCAGCAGTCCCCTCACGGTAGCTGCGAATGAGCAGTTCTTC.

This clonotype has more than one count but fewer than ten. This chain links TRBV20-1 with TRBJ2-1, with TRBD2 matching 10 bases. V lost 5 bases to trimming and J lost 5 bases; unmatched junction nucleotides: 6. This CDR3 spans 14 amino acids. Germline values: CDR1 DFQATT, CDR2 SNEGSKA (reference sequence). In nucleotides, the CDR3 is TGCAGTGCTTTTTCACTAGCGGGGCACAATGAGCAGTTCTTC. It codes for CSAFSLAGHNEQFF.

This clonotype has at least ten counts. The gene calls are TRBV5-5 and TRBJ2-2; D is uncertain. CDR1 and CDR2 (germline): SGHKS, YYEKEE (reference sequence). Trimming removed 0 bases from V and 6 bases from J, with 9 bases in between. The CDR3 has 14 residues. CDR3 coding DNA: TGTGCCAGCAGCTTGGATAGTGGGGCCGGGGAGCTGTTTTTT. It is translated as CASSLDSGAGELFF.

At least ten counts were recorded for this clonotype. The chain uses TRBV19 and TRBJ1-1; 8 nucleotides line up with TRBD1. The CDR3 extends over 12 amino acids. The germline V gene has CDR1 LNHDA and CDR2 SQIVND (reference sequence). Losses at the gene ends were 10 bases for V and 5 bases for J; bases not matched to a gene: 6. CDR3 amino acids: CATDDRGTEAFF. The DNA for the CDR3 is TGTGCCACCGATGACAGGGGAACTGAAGCTTTCTTT.

This clonotype was observed many times. J is TRBJ2-3 and V is TRBV27; 12 positions match TRBD2. Losses at the gene ends were 8 bases for V and 2 bases for J; bases not matched to a gene: 11. This CDR3 contains 17 residues. The V gene's germline CDR1 is MNHEY and CDR2 SMNVEV (reference sequence). The chain's CDR3 is CASLKPGLAGSTDTQYF. The CDR3 DNA reads as TGTGCCAGCCTTAAGCCGGGACTAGCGGGTTCCACAGATACGCAGTATTTT.

This rearrangement joins TRBV12-3 or TRBV12-4 to TRBJ1-5, with a tentative D call TRBD1 (5 bases). The CDR3 is made up of 13 amino acids. Trimming cost V 6 bases and J 5 bases, with 11 bases left between them. CDR3 sequence: CASSRDAHQPQHF. Written as DNA, the CDR3 is TGTGCCAGCAGCAGGGATGCCCATCAGCCCCAGCATTTT.

This clonotype was seen a few times. The V gene is TRBV7-3, the J gene TRBJ1-1; 8 bases are a match to TRBD1. J was trimmed by 8 bases and V by 5 bases; bases with no gene match: 22. The CDR3 sequence is 18 residues long. Germline CDR1 reads SGHTA; CDR2 reads FQGTGA. The CDR3 DNA follows: TGTGCCAGCAGCCCGAAGAGGTGGGGGAGCCAGGGGGCAGAGGAAGCTTTCTTT. This sequence encodes CASSPKRWGSQGAEEAFF.

This clonotype has a handful of counts. V is TRBV5-1 and J is TRBJ1-1; perhaps TRBD1 as D (6 bases). The CDR3 covers 12 residues. Deletions cut 5 bases from V and 4 bases from J, with 9 bases between. Germline V lookup: CDR1 SGHRS, CDR2 YFSETQ. The CDR3 DNA reads TGCGCCAGCAGGGGGGCTGGCACTGAAGCTTTCTTT. Residues: CASRGAGTEAFF.

This clonotype was recorded a few times. The V call is TRBV5-5, the J call TRBJ1-4; D ambiguous. Germline V gene data show CDR1 as SGHKS and CDR2 as YYEKEE (reference sequence). The germline V and J ends were trimmed by 4 bases and 7 bases, with 11 bases remaining between them. The CDR3 is 13 residues long. This CDR3 is CASSLGDSEKLFF. As DNA, the CDR3 is TGTGCCAGCAGCCTTGGGGATAGTGAAAAACTGTTTTTT.

The V gene is TRBV11-2, the J gene TRBJ1-2; D not resolved. The CDR3 is 15 residues long. Germline-derived CDR1 and CDR2 are SGHAT and FQNNGV. V lost 0 bases, J lost 8 bases, and 16 bases lay in between. CDR3 nucleotides: TGTGCCAGCAGCTTAGATCCCATGGGCGTGCGGGGCTACACCTTC. This sequence encodes CASSLDPMGVRGYTF.

This chain uses TRBV11-3 with TRBJ2-5; 14 bases match TRBD2. The CDR3 runs to 17 residues. Trimming took 5 bases from V and 4 from J; bases not matched to a gene: 9. Per the germline V gene, CDR1 is SGHNT and CDR2 is YENEEA. The CDR3 nucleotides are TGTGCCAGCAGCGCCGGACTAGCGGGAGGAGGAGGAGAGACCCAGTACTTC. Translated: CASSAGLAGGGGETQYF.